This is a list of T cell receptor beta chains from one sample in a study of quantifying T cell responses using KT2 cells. TCRdb called the UMI-ligation and nested PCR reads again in MiXCR, with one record for every CDR3 protein. The repertoire holds approximately 60,000 distinct CDR3 sequences, with more than 9% as singletons. The sequencing input was PBMCs spiked with cells of the T cell clone KT2. Receptors originate from a human donor. CDR3s include the opening cysteine and the closing phenylalanine or tryptophan. The order of the fields is CDR3 DNA, CDR3 protein, clone size, J gene, D gene, V gene. A D gene is named only where the DNA matches it firmly. For some rows the clone size is stated as once, few or many, or as a class when expanded; others skip it.

TGTGCCAGCAGTTACCTGACGGGGCCCATCCCAGGGACCCAGTACTTC | CASSYLTGPIPGTQYF | few | TRBJ2-5 | . | TRBV6-5
TGTGCCAGCAGTGAACGGCGGGGGGGATCGGATACGCAGTATTTT | CASSERRGGSDTQYF | . | TRBJ2-3 | TRBD2 | TRBV2
TGTGCCAGCAAGGGGGACAGGGGGGACTATGGCTACACCTTC | CASKGDRGDYGYTF | few | TRBJ1-2 | . | TRBV21-1
TGTGCCAGCAGTGCGTCGGCAGGGGACCAAGAGACCCAGTACTTC | CASSASAGDQETQYF | many | TRBJ2-5 | . | TRBV6-1
TGTGCCAGCAGCTTAGCCGCCCTCTATGGCTACACCTTC | CASSLAALYGYTF | . | TRBJ1-2 | . | TRBV11-2
TGTGCCACCTCTTCTCCTAATACGCAGTATTTT | CATSSPNTQYF | . | TRBJ2-3 | . | TRBV3-1
TGTGCCAGCAGTTGGGGCAGGGGTCCTGAAGCTTTCTTT | CASSWGRGPEAFF | few | TRBJ1-1 | . | TRBV12-3/TRBV12-4
TGCGCCAGCAGTCCGTCGTTTCATCAGCCCCAGCATTTT | CASSPSFHQPQHF | many | TRBJ1-5 | . | TRBV10-2
TGCAGTGCTACAGGGGATGGCAATCAGCCCCAGCATTTT | CSATGDGNQPQHF | . | TRBJ1-5 | . | TRBV20-1
TGTGCCAGCAGCGTAGGGTCCAGGCTTGGGACTGAAGCTTTCTTT | CASSVGSRLGTEAFF | . | TRBJ1-1 | . | TRBV9
TGTGCCACCAGTGATGCCGGACGGGCGAACACTGAAGCTTTCTTT | CATSDAGRANTEAFF | . | TRBJ1-1 | . | TRBV24-1
TGTGCCTGCCTTAGAGTTCCCTACGAGCAGTACTTC | CACLRVPYEQYF | few | TRBJ2-7 | . | TRBV30
TGTGCCAGCAGCCCTCTAGCCGGCTCCTACAATGAGCAGTTCTTC | CASSPLAGSYNEQFF | . | TRBJ2-1 | . | TRBV12-3/TRBV12-4
TGTGCCAGCAGTGGTGAGGTCTCAGAAGCTTTCTTT | CASSGEVSEAFF | few | TRBJ1-1 | . | TRBV2
TGTGCCACCAGCAGTAAAGGACAGGGGGCCCCCAACACTGAAGCTTTCTTT | CATSSKGQGAPNTEAFF | many | TRBJ1-1 | TRBD1 | TRBV15
TGTGCCAGCAGATCACAGGGGGTCGGCAACGGGGAGCTGTTTTTT | CASRSQGVGNGELFF | . | TRBJ2-2 | TRBD1 | TRBV2
TGTGCCAGCAGTTGGGACAGGGATGGGCAGCCCCAGCATTTT | CASSWDRDGQPQHF | few | TRBJ1-5 | TRBD1 | TRBV12-3/TRBV12-4
TGTGCCAGCAGTCTAGTGGGGCCAGCCACTGAAGCTTTCTTT | CASSLVGPATEAFF | . | TRBJ1-1 | . | TRBV27
TGCAGTGCTAGAGATATTTTCAATTCACCCCTCCACTTT | CSARDIFNSPLHF | few | TRBJ1-6 | . | TRBV20-1
TGTGCCAGCAGCCAAGTTGGTGGTACGCAGTATTTT | CASSQVGGTQYF | many | TRBJ2-3 | . | TRBV3-1
TGCGCCAGCAGGCAGACAGGTCGATACACCGGGGAGCTGTTTTTT | CASRQTGRYTGELFF | . | TRBJ2-2 | . | TRBV5-1
TGTGCCAGCTCACCAGGGACTAGCGGGAGCTCGTTCATGTTCAATGAGCAGTTCTTC | CASSPGTSGSSFMFNEQFF | few | TRBJ2-1 | TRBD2 | TRBV18
TGCAGTGCCAGCCCTCGCGCGGACAATGAGCAGTTCTTC | CSASPRADNEQFF | . | TRBJ2-1 | . | TRBV20-1
TGTGCCAGCAGCAAAGAGGCAGAGGGGAACAATGAGCAGTTCTTC | CASSKEAEGNNEQFF | few | TRBJ2-1 | . | TRBV21-1
TGTGCCAGCAGCTTGGCCTGGTTATCCGGGGAGCTGTTTTTT | CASSLAWLSGELFF | . | TRBJ2-2 | . | TRBV5-6